These 32 T cell receptor beta chains originate from one sample sequenced in a study of blood T cell repertoires in COVID-19. Assay used: immunoSEQ multiplex PCR; TCRdb lists only in-frame clones, some missing. The sample shows roughly 250,000 clones, over 80% of them seen only once. Sequencing was carried out using PBMCs or T cells enriched from blood (not recorded which). These receptors were taken from a middle-aged man who had been exposed to COVID-19.

This clone came up a few times. Compared with germline, one end of the junction differs, possibly owing to a read error. J is TRBJ2-7 and V is TRBV7-7, with 10 bases aligning to TRBD2. The CDR3 has 15 amino acids. The germline gives CDR1 SSHAT, CDR2 FNYEAQ (reference sequence). The CDR3 loop is CASSLDTSGVYEQYF. CDR3 bases: TGTGCTAGCAGCTTAGATACTAGCGGGGTCTACGAGCAGTACTTC.

The chain recombines TRBV28 with TRBJ2-1; 9 bases fit TRBD2. Per the germline V gene, CDR1 is MDHEN and CDR2 is SYDVKM. The CDR3 has 14 amino acids. J lost 8 bases, V lost 5 bases, and 7 bases had no gene match. CDR3 in amino acids: CASSPGTSKDEQFF. DNA of the CDR3: TGTGCCAGCAGTCCCGGGACTAGCAAGGATGAGCAGTTCTTC.

The gene calls are TRBV28 and TRBJ2-2, with 7 bases lining up with TRBD2. The CDR3 sequence is 15 residues long. The germline gives CDR1 MDHEN, CDR2 SYDVKM. V gave up 6 bases and J gave up 1 base; unmatched junction bases: 5. CDR3 protein: CASSQSGKNTGELFF. CDR3 coding DNA: TGTGCCAGCAGCCAGAGCGGGAAGAACACCGGGGAGCTGTTTTTT.

V gene TRBV2 combines with J gene TRBJ1-1, with 8 positions matching TRBD1. Germline CDR1 reads SNHLY; CDR2 reads FYNNEI. The CDR3 contains 16 residues. Trimming took 7 bases from V and 5 from J; bases not matched to a gene: 15. The CDR3 sequence is CASTARAQGAGTEAFF. CDR3 bases: TGTGCCAGCACTGCGAGAGCTCAGGGGGCTGGTACTGAAGCTTTCTTT.

The chain has TRBV27 and TRBJ1-2; D not resolved. The germline gives CDR1 MNHEY, CDR2 SMNVEV (reference sequence). V lost 5 bases and J 6 bases, leaving 13 bases between the germline ends. The CDR3 consists of 13 residues. CDR3 nucleotides: TGTGCCAGCAGTCCATGGGCCTTTGATGGCTACACCTTC. Protein product: CASSPWAFDGYTF.

The chain joins TRBV10-3 to TRBJ1-4; 7 positions match TRBD1. The CDR3 totals 17 residues. Trimming removed 0 bases from V and 0 bases from J; junction bases left unmatched: 4. The V gene's germline CDR1 is ENHRY and CDR2 SYGVKD. CDR3 DNA sequence: TGTGCCATCAGTGAGTCCGGGACAGTGACAACTAATGAAAAACTGTTTTTT. As protein: CAISESGTVTTNEKLFF.

The rearrangement links TRBV18 to TRBJ1-1; 7 positions agree with TRBD1. The germline V gene encodes CDR1 KGHSH and CDR2 LQKENI. This CDR3 region has 16 residues. After removal of 0 bases from V and 3 bases from J, the junction contained 7 bases not matched to a gene. The CDR3: CASSPPTSQGHTEAFF. The CDR3 DNA sequence: TGTGCCAGCTCACCACCTACATCACAGGGGCACACTGAAGCTTTCTTT.

This chain connects TRBV30 to TRBJ1-5; TRBD1 matches 8 bases. The trim removed 0 bases at V and 5 bases at J, leaving 3 bases unmatched. The CDR3 totals 14 residues. Germline CDR1 reads GTSNPN; CDR2 reads SVGIG (reference sequence). CDR3 in DNA: TGTGCCTGGAGTGTAGACAGGGGTTATCAGCCCCAGCATTTT. It translates to CAWSVDRGYQPQHF. Together with reference TRBV30 and TRBJ1-5, the CDR3 gives the full variable domain: SQTIHQWPATLVQPVGSPLSLECTVEGTSNPNLYWYRQAAGRGLQLLFYSVGIGQISSEVPQNLSASRPQDRQFILSSKKLLLSDSGFYLCAWSVDRGYQPQHFGDGTRLSIL.

The J gene is TRBJ2-1, the V gene TRBV11-2; D is possibly TRBD2 (6 bases). The germline V gene encodes CDR1 SGHAT and CDR2 FQNNGV. The CDR3 consists of 11 residues. Trimming took off 4 bases at V and 15 bases at J, with 13 bases between the two ends. The CDR3, as DNA: TGTGCCAGCAGCTCAAGGACTAAACGGTTCTTC. Its protein product is CASSSRTKRFF.

The V and J genes are TRBV5-8 and TRBJ2-1, with D perhaps matching TRBD2 (6 bases). The CDR3 sequence is 18 residues long. V was cut by 0 bases and J by 1 base, with 17 bases left in between. CDR1 and CDR2 (germline): SGHTS, YDEGEE. CDR3 region: CASSLGNGGGASYNEQFF. The CDR3 bases are TGTGCCAGCAGCTTGGGCAACGGCGGAGGGGCTTCCTACAATGAGCAGTTCTTC.

The genes are TRBV15 and TRBJ2-2; 9 bases match TRBD1. After removal of 5 bases from V and 4 bases from J, the junction contained 5 bases not matched to a gene. CDR1 LNHNV and CDR2 YYDKDF come from the germline V gene (reference sequence). The CDR3 sequence is 15 residues long. CDR3 protein: CATSPRQGGTGELFF. For the CDR3, the DNA is TGTGCCACCAGCCCGCGACAGGGGGGCACCGGGGAGCTGTTTTTT. The full variable domain, its missing parts supplied by reference TRBV15 and TRBJ2-2, is DAMVIQNPRYQVTQFGKPVTLSCSQTLNHNVMYWYQQKSSQAPKLLFHYYDKDFNNEADTPDNFQSRRPNTSFCFLDIRSPGLGDTAMYLCATSPRQGGTGELFFGEGSRLTVL.

The V and J genes are TRBV5-1 and TRBJ1-1; 7 bases match TRBD1. Germline V gene lookup returns CDR1 SGHRS and CDR2 YFSETQ. Losses at the gene ends were 6 bases for V and 4 bases for J; bases not matched to a gene: 9. This CDR3 is built from 14 residues. Here the CDR3 DNA reads TGCGCCAGCAACCTGGGACAGCCACGCACTGAAGCTTTCTTT. Translated, it gives CASNLGQPRTEAFF.

This rearrangement joins TRBV20-1 to TRBJ1-2; D perhaps matches TRBD1 (5 bases). The CDR3 is 11 amino acids. The germline V gene has CDR1 DFQATT and CDR2 SNEGSKA (reference sequence). Trimming removed 3 bases from V and 7 bases from J, with 9 bases in between. CDR3 nucleotide sequence: TGCAGTGCTAGTGGAAGGGGTGGCTACACCTTC. It codes for CSASGRGGYTF.

The chain is built from TRBV19 and TRBJ1-3; possible D gene TRBD1, 5 bases. In germline, CDR1 is LNHDA, CDR2 SQIVND (reference sequence). V was clipped by 9 bases and J by 4 bases, with 16 bases between them. This CDR3 is 14 amino acids long. The CDR3: CASQNRGEGNTIYF. In DNA, the CDR3 is TGTGCCAGCCAAAACCGGGGGGAAGGAAACACCATATATTTT.

This sequence joins TRBV7-9 and TRBJ2-5; a possible D gene is TRBD2 (5 bases). The germline V and J ends were trimmed by 3 bases and 4 bases, with 12 bases remaining between them. Germline CDR1 is SEHNR and CDR2 is FQNEAQ (reference sequence). The CDR3 extends over 14 amino acids. CDR3 coding DNA: TGTGCCAGCAGCTTTGCGAGGGATGTAGAGACCCAGTACTTC. Translation: CASSFARDVETQYF.

V is TRBV28 and J is TRBJ1-1; D is unresolved. Germline CDR1 reads MDHEN; CDR2 reads SYDVKM. Trimming removed 7 bases from V and 5 bases from J, with 11 bases in between. This CDR3 contains 12 residues. The CDR3 here is CASKRVETEAFF. The DNA of the CDR3 is TGTGCCAGCAAGCGCGTAGAAACTGAAGCTTTCTTT.

The chain uses TRBV7-3 and TRBJ2-2; 9 bases match TRBD1. CDR3 size: 17 residues. CDR1 SGHTA and CDR2 FQGTGA come from the germline V gene. With V trimmed by 6 bases and J by 1 base, 9 bases remained unmatched. The CDR3, as DNA: TGTGCCAGCAGTTCAACAGGGGGCTCCTGGAACACCGGGGAGCTGTTTTTT. The encoded protein is CASSSTGGSWNTGELFF.

The V gene is TRBV6-5, the J gene TRBJ2-1; TRBD2 is a possible D gene (6 bases). The V end was cut by 5 bases, the J end by 6 bases, with 14 bases between. Germline V CDR1 and CDR2: MNHEY, SVGAGI. This CDR3 contains 14 residues. The CDR3 here is CASSPAGGANEQFF. In DNA form, the CDR3 reads TGTGCCAGCAGTCCAGCGGGCGGCGCCAATGAGCAGTTCTTC.

The V and J genes are TRBV5-1 and TRBJ1-1; D perhaps matches TRBD1 (5 bases). The V end was cut by 2 bases, the J end by 0 bases, with 8 bases between. CDR1 is SGHRS and CDR2 is YFSETQ in the germline V gene. The CDR3 runs to 14 residues. The CDR3 DNA reads TGCGCCAGCAGCTTAGACAGACTGAACACTGAAGCTTTCTTT. This sequence encodes CASSLDRLNTEAFF.

The V call is TRBV18, the J call TRBJ1-5; 8 bases fit TRBD1. The CDR3 covers 15 residues. Trimming cost V 5 bases and J 7 bases; bases outside gene matches: 10. From germline, CDR1 is KGHSH and CDR2 LQKENI. CDR3 DNA: TGTGCCAGCTCATCAACGACAGGGGCAGGACAGCCCCAGCATTTT. It encodes CASSSTTGAGQPQHF.

This clone was seen a few times. J is TRBJ1-2 and V is TRBV28; D remains ambiguous. The CDR3 contains 12 residues. The V end was cut by 5 bases, the J end by 5 bases, with 9 bases between. CDR1 and CDR2 (germline): MDHEN, SYDVKM. CDR3: CASSPERYGYTF. The DNA of the CDR3 is TGTGCCAGCAGTCCCGAGCGTTATGGCTACACCTTC.

The chain links TRBV6-1 to TRBJ1-3; D gene unclear. The CDR3 consists of 16 residues. Germline lookup yields CDR1 MNHNS and CDR2 SASEGT. V dropped 2 bases and J dropped 4 bases, with 15 bases sitting between them. CDR3 sequence reads: CASSESWAGNGNTIYF. CDR3 coding DNA: TGTGCCAGCAGTGAATCCTGGGCGGGGAACGGAAACACCATATATTTT.

This clone was seen only once. J is TRBJ1-2 and V is TRBV6-4; 8 positions match TRBD1. The CDR3 is made up of 15 amino acids. The ends lost 4 bases at V and 8 bases at J; junction bases unmatched: 12. Germline V gene data show CDR1 as MRHNA and CDR2 as SNTAGT. The CDR3 spells CASSVQGGPVSGYTF. CDR3 in DNA: TGTGCCAGCAGTGTACAGGGGGGGCCAGTTAGCGGCTACACCTTC.

CDR3 sequence reads: CASSFIVQNTGELFF. CDR3 coding DNA: TGCGCCAGCAGCTTTATAGTGCAAAACACCGGGGAGCTGTTTTTT. The chain joins TRBV5-1 to TRBJ2-2, with D unclear. The CDR3 runs 15 residues. V was cut by 2 bases and J by 2 bases, with 10 bases left in between. Germline lookup yields CDR1 SGHRS and CDR2 YFSETQ.

This chain connects TRBV2 to TRBJ2-7; maybe TRBD2 (5 bases). Germline V CDR1 and CDR2: SNHLY, FYNNEI. Trimming removed 6 bases at V and 0 bases at J, with 15 bases between. CDR3 length: 15 residues. In DNA form, the CDR3 reads TGTGCCAGCAGCGACATGGACGGAGGCTCCTACGAGCAGTACTTC. Its protein product is CASSDMDGGSYEQYF.

V is TRBV24-1 and J is TRBJ2-1, with D tentatively TRBD2 (6 bases). Trimming removed 5 bases from V and 0 bases from J, with 13 bases in between. This CDR3 contains 16 residues. In germline, CDR1 is KGHDR, CDR2 SFDVKD. The CDR3 reads CATSGASALSYNEQFF. The CDR3 nucleotides read TGTGCCACCAGTGGGGCTAGCGCCCTCTCCTACAATGAGCAGTTCTTC.

Only a few counts were recorded for this clone. The rearrangement joins TRBV6-5 to TRBJ1-1; D possibly corresponds to TRBD1 (6 bases). Trimming took 7 bases from V and 1 from J, leaving 16 bases between them. CDR3 length: 15 residues. Germline-derived CDR1 and CDR2 are MNHEY and SVGAGI. The CDR3: CASTLDRYQNTEAFF. In nucleotides, the CDR3 is TGTGCCAGCACCCTCGACAGGTATCAGAACACTGAAGCTTTCTTT.

This clone occurred once. The chain recombines TRBV3-1 (or the pseudogene TRBV3-2) with TRBJ1-3, with D possibly being TRBD1 (5 bases). The germline V and J ends were trimmed by 1 base and 4 bases, with 11 bases remaining between them. Germline values: CDR1 LGHDT, CDR2 YNNKEL (reference sequence). The CDR3 sequence is 15 residues long. The CDR3 protein is CASSQGGALGNTIYF. CDR3 sequence (DNA): TGTGCCAGCAGCCAAGGTGGGGCGCTGGGAAACACCATATATTTT.

This clone has just one count. The chain carries TRBV19 and TRBJ1-1, with D hard to call. Trimming cost V 1 base and J 0 bases, with 12 bases left between them. The CDR3 spans 16 residues. Germline loops: CDR1 LNHDA, CDR2 SQIVND (reference sequence). CDR3 sequence: CASSIAFQSMNTEAFF. CDR3 coding DNA: TGTGCCAGTAGTATAGCTTTCCAGTCAATGAACACTGAAGCTTTCTTT.

A note on this clone: Compared with germline, one end of the junction differs, possibly owing to a read error. The J gene is TRBJ2-1, the V gene TRBV7-7, with 12 positions matching TRBD2. Germline loops: CDR1 SSHAT, CDR2 FNYEAQ (reference sequence). This CDR3 comprises 18 residues. This CDR3 reads CASSPGLAGRGPHNEQFF. The CDR3 DNA follows: TGTGCTAGCAGCCCAGGACTAGCGGGGAGGGGCCCCCACAATGAGCAGTTCTTC.

The V gene is TRBV4-1, the J gene TRBJ2-2, with D unclear. Per the germline V gene, CDR1 is MGHRA and CDR2 is YSYEKL. The CDR3 is made up of 16 amino acids. With 0 bases removed from V and 1 base from J, the gap between germline ends came to 9 bases. In nucleotides, the CDR3 is TGCGCCAGCAGCCAAGAACGAGGTCTGAACACCGGGGAGCTGTTTTTT. Protein sequence: CASSQERGLNTGELFF.

The chain recombines TRBV7-3 with TRBJ1-1, with D possibly matching TRBD1 (5 bases). CDR1 is SGHTA, CDR2 FQGTGA, per germline. This CDR3 has 13 amino acids. V lost 4 bases to trimming and J lost 5 bases, with 11 bases between them. CDR3 coding DNA: TGTGCCAGCAGCTCCCTGAGACAGACTGAAGCTTTCTTT. Amino acids: CASSSLRQTEAFF.